Each of the 8 T cell receptor beta chains below was sequenced from the same sample in a study of CD8+CD57+ T cells in acquired aplastic anemia. TCR beta VDJ and CDR3 were profiled, and genomic DNA was the template. Each CDR3 protein is one row after TCRdb ran MiXCR on the reads. The repertoire holds a few hundred thousand distinct CDR3 sequences, about 70% seen once, with less than 4% in the top ten. What was sequenced was sorted CD4+, CD8+, or CD8+CD57+ T cells (not recorded which) from PBMCs. These TCRs come from a human donor in good health, serving as a control.

The chain couples TRBV7-2 to TRBJ2-7; perhaps TRBD1 as D (5 bases). This CDR3 has 14 amino acids. Trimming stripped 7 bases from V and 0 bases from J, with 13 bases between. CDR1 and CDR2 (germline): SGHTA, FQGNSA. CDR3 residues: CASNVNRTSYEQYF. The DNA for the CDR3 is TGTGCCAGCAACGTCAACAGGACCTCCTACGAGCAGTACTTC.

This clonotype was seen a few times. V and J are TRBV20-1 and TRBJ2-3; TRBD2 aligns across 8 bases. The CDR3 spans 14 residues. With V trimmed by 4 bases and J by 0 bases, 3 bases remained unmatched. CDR1 and CDR2 from the germline V gene are DFQATT and SNEGSKA (reference sequence). CDR3 residues: CSANSGESTDTQYF. The CDR3 coding sequence is TGCAGTGCTAATAGCGGGGAAAGCACAGATACGCAGTATTTT.

CDR3 amino acids: CASSEDTGYGYTSQYF. The CDR3 DNA follows: TGTGCCAGCAGCGAAGATACAGGGTATGGCTACACCTCGCAGTATTTT. V is TRBV9 and J is TRBJ2-3; TRBD1 is a possible D gene (6 bases). V lost 3 bases and J lost 10, with 24 bases in between. The length of the CDR3 is 16 residues. Germline V lookup: CDR1 SGDLS, CDR2 YYNGEE.

This clonotype was detected a few times. This chain links TRBV6-5 with TRBJ1-5; D not certain. The length of the CDR3 is 14 residues. Germline V gene lookup returns CDR1 MNHEY and CDR2 SVGAGI. Trimming shortened V by 5 bases and J by 5 bases, and 13 bases separated the two germline ends. The CDR3 sequence is CASSRQERDQPQHF. In nucleotides, the CDR3 is TGTGCCAGCAGTAGACAAGAACGGGATCAGCCCCAGCATTTT.

Points on this clonotype: At one end, the junction sequence differs from germline, possibly due to a read error. The chain is built from TRBV7-9 and TRBJ2-7; D uncertain. The tail of the sequence fits TRBJ2-5 better, so the J call may be wrong. Germline assignment: CDR1 SEHNR and CDR2 FQNEAQ (reference sequence). This CDR3 has 12 amino acids. CDR3 loop: CASSLVSETQYF. The DNA for the CDR3 is TGTGCCAGCAGTTTAGTGAGTGAGACCCAGTACTTC.

V gene TRBV11-2 combines with J gene TRBJ2-7, with 7 nucleotides matching TRBD1. The CDR3 consists of 15 residues. With 5 bases clipped from V and 0 bases from J, the junction kept 7 bases outside the gene matches. Germline assignment: CDR1 SGHAT and CDR2 FQNNGV. The CDR3 coding sequence is TGTGCCAGCAGCCGTACTCGGACAGGCTCCTACGAGCAGTACTTC. Translated, it gives CASSRTRTGSYEQYF.

This sequence joins TRBV24-1 and TRBJ1-4; the D is unclear. This CDR3 region has 9 residues. Trimming cost V 10 bases and J 16 bases, with 12 bases left between them. Looked up from germline, CDR1 is KGHDR and CDR2 is SFDVKD. The CDR3 bases are TGTGCCACTTTTGTCCCCCCGTTTTTT. Amino acids: CATFVPPFF.

Comment on this clonotype: The junction and the germline gene differ at one end; a read error may be behind it. The J gene is TRBJ2-3, the V gene TRBV7-2, with 7 nucleotides matching TRBD2. The CDR3 runs to 15 residues. The germline gives CDR1 SGHTA, CDR2 FQGNSA. The CDR3 nucleotides read TGTGCCAGCAGCTTAGCGGGGGGGAGCAAAGATACGCAGTATTTT. Translated: CASSLAGGSKDTQYF. Looking up the rest from reference TRBV7-2 and TRBJ2-3 gives the full variable domain: GAGVSQSPSNKVTEKGKDVELRCDPISGHTALYWYRQSLGQGLEFLIYFQGNSAPDKSGLPSDRFSAERTGGSVSTLTIQRTQQEDSAVYLCASSLAGGSKDTQYFGPGTRLTVL.